Detailed here is one T cell receptor (beta chain). The sample comes from a study of T cells after yellow fever vaccination. TCRdb recomputed calls from the 5' RACE reads with MiXCR, one row per CDR3 protein. The sample contains about 500,000 distinct CDR3 sequences, roughly a sixth of which appear only once. The CDR3 is 17 residues long. Germline loops: CDR1 DFQATT, CDR2 SNEGSKA (reference sequence). V gave up 1 base and J gave up 0 bases; unmatched junction bases: 6. The chain has TRBV20-1 and TRBJ2-1; 10 nucleotides line up with TRBD2. Sequenced here: PBMCs, sampled 5 days after the first yellow fever vaccination. This clonotype was sampled from a man aged 18 to 29 who received the YFV17D yellow fever vaccine. The CDR3 DNA reads TGCAGTGCTAGAGTTAGCGGGGGGCCGGGCTCCTACAATGAGCAGTTCTTC. Residues: CSARVSGGPGSYNEQFF.